The T cell receptor (beta chain) described here comes from a study of T cells in Graves' hyperthyroidism and ophthalmopathy. The germline V gene has CDR1 SGHTA and CDR2 FQGNSA. The CDR3 consists of 14 residues. V gave up 6 bases and J gave up 4 bases; unmatched junction bases: 5. RNA transcripts served as the template for amplifying TCR beta CDR3 regions. The primer set for the first-round RT-PCR of the TCR CDR3 was HTBI. TCRdb reprocessed the multiplex PCR reads via MiXCR and lists one record per CDR3 protein. Among 480,000 or so distinct CDR3 sequences listed, over 45% were seen once. The chain recombines TRBV7-2 with TRBJ2-5; 10 bases map to TRBD2. Input material: peripheral blood or thyroid tissue (not recorded which). This clonotype was obtained from an adult woman with Graves' disease, either hyperthyroidism or ophthalmopathy (not recorded which). The CDR3 nucleotides read TGTGCCAGCAGAACCCTAGCGGGAGTAGAGACCCAGTACTTC. Protein: CASRTLAGVETQYF.